This T cell receptor (beta chain) was observed in a study of cytomegalovirus exposure and HLA in healthy donors. The germline V gene has CDR1 SGHTS and CDR2 YDEGEE. CDR3 length: 14 residues. V lost 2 bases, J lost 1 base, and 9 bases lay in between. The study ran its PCR with 60 Vbeta and 13 Jbeta primers. Profiling relied on immunoSEQ multiplex PCR, and the TCRdb table lists in-frame clones only, not all of them. The sample has about 160,000 clones; roughly 80% are singletons. The sequence was collected from a male donor in good health and CMV-seropositive. Sequencing was performed on PBMCs. The rearrangement joins TRBV5-8 to TRBJ1-1; D is ambiguous. CDR3 region: CASSLRVQNTEAFF. In DNA form, the CDR3 reads TGTGCCAGCAGCTTACGAGTGCAGAACACTGAAGCTTTCTTT.